This T cell receptor (beta chain) emerged from a study of cytomegalovirus exposure and HLA in healthy donors. The study's findings and limits: Associated with HLA alleles at 0.05 false discovery rate in a later analysis were some 16,000 TCR beta sequences. TCR beta V- and J-gene trimming, according to a later analysis, was linked to a missense DCLRE1C variant.

V shed 5 bases and J shed 5 bases, with 12 bases lying between them. This CDR3 region has 14 residues. CDR1 MNHEY and CDR2 SVGAGI come from the germline V gene. Use of 60 Vbeta and 13 Jbeta primers characterized the PCR. Only in-frame clones appear in the TCRdb table, and some are missing; sequencing was by immunoSEQ multiplex PCR. The sample has roughly 200,000 clones, 9.5% seen once. On this clone: Antigen: not known.

The TCR comes from a woman younger than 45 in good health and CMV-seropositive. This sequence joins TRBV6-5 and TRBJ1-4; maybe TRBD1 (6 bases). Sequenced sample: PBMCs. CDR3 sequence (DNA): TGTGCCAGCAGTCAACAGGGAGGGAATGAAAAACTGTTTTTT. Encoded protein: CASSQQGGNEKLFF.